These 19 T cell receptor beta chains share one sample of origin, sequenced in a study of blood T cells in healthy people across ages. The authors ran a second PCR of about 7 to 11 cycles using a sample-barcoded 5' primer and a J-beta primer mix. Each CDR3 protein gets one entry after TCRdb re-called the 5' RACE reads with MiXCR. Of about 830,000 distinct CDR3 sequences listed, 58% are singletons. The sample was blood. All receptors derive from a man aged 25 to 40 in good health.

The V gene is TRBV3-1, the J gene TRBJ2-5; D possibly matches TRBD1 or TRBD2 (5 bases each). This CDR3 comprises 16 residues. Trimming removed 2 bases at V and 5 bases at J, with 18 bases between. Germline CDR1 and CDR2: LGHDT and YNNKEL (reference sequence). CDR3 in DNA: TGTGCCAGCAGCCAAAATCGGGCATTTGGGGGTGAGACCCAGTACTTC. Its translation is CASSQNRAFGGETQYF.

The chain joins TRBV5-5 to TRBJ1-2, with D tentatively TRBD1 (5 bases). This CDR3 spans 12 amino acids. Germline V lookup: CDR1 SGHKS, CDR2 YYEKEE (reference sequence). Trimming took 0 bases from V and 7 from J, leaving 7 bases between them. The chain's CDR3 is CASSLGQSGYTF. CDR3 nucleotides: TGTGCCAGCAGCTTGGGACAGAGTGGCTACACCTTC. Supplemented by reference TRBV5-5 and TRBJ1-2, the full variable domain reads DAGVTQSPTHLIKTRGQQVTLRCSPISGHKSVSWYQQVLGQGPQFIFQYYEKEERGRGNFPDRFSARQFPNYSSELNVNALLLGDSALYLCASSLGQSGYTFGSGTRLTVV.

This clonotype was counted only a few times. The chain combines TRBV27 with TRBJ2-1; D unresolved. Germline-derived CDR1 and CDR2 are MNHEY and SMNVEV (reference sequence). CDR3 length: 13 amino acids. V lost 2 bases and J 8 bases, leaving 10 bases between the germline ends. Here the CDR3 reads CASSLGSGYEQFF. The CDR3, as DNA: TGTGCCAGCAGTTTAGGATCCGGGTATGAGCAGTTCTTC.

This clonotype has only a few counts. The chain couples TRBV4-1 to TRBJ2-3; no definite D call. This CDR3 has 14 residues. Germline lookup yields CDR1 MGHRA and CDR2 YSYEKL. V dropped 1 base and J dropped 3 bases, with 8 bases sitting between them. The CDR3 coding sequence is TGCGCCAGCAGCCAAGCTGCAGGTACAGATACGCAGTATTTT. Its protein product is CASSQAAGTDTQYF.

V and J are TRBV5-4 and TRBJ2-4; D may correspond to TRBD1 or TRBD2 (5 bases each). The J call may be faulty, since TRBJ2-7 better matches the DNA end. The germline CDR1 and CDR2 sequences are SGHNT and YYREEE (reference sequence). This CDR3 comprises 15 residues. CDR3 amino acids: CASSLGRGARLEQYF. For the CDR3, the DNA is TGTGCCAGCAGCTTGGGAAGAGGGGCCCGTCTCGAGCAGTACTTC.

The chain couples TRBV11-3 to TRBJ2-7; the D is unclear. The V end was cut by 0 bases, the J end by 2 bases, with 23 bases between. The CDR3 is 19 amino acids. Germline-derived CDR1 and CDR2 are SGHNT and YENEEA. The CDR3 spells CASSLDGPGLKTLTYEQYF. CDR3 nucleotides: TGTGCCAGCAGCTTAGATGGTCCCGGGCTAAAGACTCTGACCTACGAGCAGTACTTC.

The CDR3 DNA reads as TGTGCCACCAGCAGGGAGGGTCGGACAGGGCGGGTTAACTATGGCTACACCTTC. Protein: CATSREGRTGRVNYGYTF. This chain joins TRBV15 and TRBJ1-2, with 8 bases matching TRBD1. V gave up 3 bases and J gave up 1 base; unmatched junction bases: 13. Germline values: CDR1 LNHNV, CDR2 YYDKDF (reference sequence). The CDR3 covers 18 residues.

The chain uses TRBV29-1 and TRBJ2-3, with D possibly called TRBD1 or TRBD2 (5 bases each). The CDR3 sequence is 16 residues long. Germline values: CDR1 SQVTM, CDR2 ANQGSEA. With 6 bases removed from V and 2 bases from J, the gap between germline ends came to 21 bases. CDR3 sequence: CSVTGDPWAATDTQYF. The CDR3 nucleotides read TGCAGCGTGACCGGGGACCCGTGGGCGGCCACAGATACGCAGTATTTT.

The chain couples TRBV6-5 to TRBJ2-7; 11 nucleotides line up with TRBD1. The CDR3 runs 18 residues. The junction had 16 bases not matched to a gene; V was cut back by 4 bases and J by 5 bases. Per the germline V gene, CDR1 is MNHEY and CDR2 is SVGAGI. CDR3 residues: CASSLHSLDRGLFDEQYF. The DNA of the CDR3 is TGTGCCAGCAGTTTACATTCCCTGGACAGGGGGCTATTTGACGAGCAGTACTTC.

The genes are TRBV20-1 and TRBJ2-1, with D unclear. The CDR3 is made up of 13 amino acids. V shed 5 bases and J shed 13 bases, with 21 bases lying between them. Looked up from germline, CDR1 is DFQATT and CDR2 is SNEGSKA (reference sequence). In DNA, the CDR3 is TGCAGTGCTGGTCTGACTGGGAAAGAGACCCAGTTCTTC. Amino acid sequence: CSAGLTGKETQFF.

The chain recombines TRBV11-2 with TRBJ2-7, with 12 bases lining up with TRBD2. The V gene's germline CDR1 is SGHAT and CDR2 FQNNGV. The CDR3 spans 14 residues. The trim removed 6 bases at V and 4 bases at J, leaving 4 bases unmatched. CDR3 in amino acids: CASSSSGGGYEQYF. Written as DNA, the CDR3 is TGTGCCAGCAGTTCTAGCGGGGGGGGATACGAGCAGTACTTC.

This chain links TRBV4-3 with TRBJ2-2; D gene unclear. The CDR3 is 19 amino acids. Trimming removed 0 bases at V and 2 bases at J, with 19 bases between. Germline V CDR1 and CDR2: LGHNA, YSLEER. The CDR3 region has the DNA TGCGCCAGCAGCCAAGACGCTTCCCTTGGCGTCCGAAACACCGGGGAGCTGTTTTTT. Encoded protein: CASSQDASLGVRNTGELFF.

A single count supports this clonotype. The gene calls are TRBV5-1 and TRBJ2-3; D is possibly TRBD1 or TRBD2 (5 bases each). The germline V gene has CDR1 SGHRS and CDR2 YFSETQ. The CDR3 loop spans 17 amino acids. V shed 0 bases and J shed 1 base, with 15 bases lying between them. CDR3 loop: CASSLDLAGARTDTQYF. In DNA, the CDR3 is TGCGCCAGCAGCTTGGATTTAGCCGGGGCTCGCACAGATACGCAGTATTTT.

The V gene is TRBV25-1, the J gene TRBJ2-5; D is unclear. Germline CDR1 reads MGHDK; CDR2 reads SYGVNS. Between the trimmed V and J ends, which lost 6 bases and 0 bases, there was a span of 8 bases. The CDR3 is 13 amino acids. CDR3 sequence reads: CASRYFNQETQYF. CDR3 nucleotides: TGTGCCAGCAGATACTTTAACCAAGAGACCCAGTACTTC.

This chain uses TRBV30 with TRBJ2-5, with 8 bases matching TRBD2. Looked up from germline, CDR1 is GTSNPN and CDR2 is SVGIG (reference sequence). The CDR3 totals 13 residues. Trimming took 6 bases from V and 5 from J; bases not matched to a gene: 8. CDR3 DNA sequence: TGTGCCTGCATCGGGGGGGCACTGGAGACCCAGTACTTC. It codes for CACIGGALETQYF.

The chain combines TRBV4-2 with TRBJ2-5, with 8 bases lining up with TRBD2. After removal of 1 base from V and 2 bases from J, the junction contained 3 bases not matched to a gene. Germline V gives CDR1 LGHNA, CDR2 YNFKEQ. This CDR3 is built from 15 residues. Written as DNA, the CDR3 is TGTGCCAGCAGCCAAGCCGGGACTAGTCAAGAGACCCAGTACTTC. Its protein is CASSQAGTSQETQYF.

This clonotype was seen only a few times. The chain carries TRBV9 and TRBJ1-1, with D possibly matching TRBD1 (5 bases). Germline V lookup: CDR1 SGDLS, CDR2 YYNGEE. With 1 base removed from V and 7 bases from J, the gap between germline ends came to 8 bases. This CDR3 has 12 amino acids. For the CDR3, the DNA is TGTGCCAGCAGCGTACAGGGCGGTGAAGCTTTCTTT. Its protein product is CASSVQGGEAFF.

The V gene is TRBV20-1, the J gene TRBJ2-1, with D perhaps assigned TRBD1 or TRBD2 (5 bases each). With the DNA end fitting TRBJ2-7 better, the J assignment may be wrong. CDR1 is DFQATT and CDR2 is SNEGSKA in the germline V gene (reference sequence). There are 15 residues in the CDR3. The CDR3: CSAGSPGTRAYEQYF. The CDR3 DNA is TGCAGTGCTGGATCCCCCGGGACGCGCGCCTACGAGCAGTACTTC.

J is TRBJ1-1 and V is TRBV6-1, with D tentatively TRBD1 (5 bases). The CDR3 runs to 15 residues. V lost 6 bases to trimming and J lost 0 bases, with 14 bases between them. The germline V gene encodes CDR1 MNHNS and CDR2 SASEGT. The CDR3: CASRVGWGMNTEAFF. The DNA for the CDR3 is TGTGCCAGCAGAGTGGGATGGGGCATGAACACTGAAGCTTTCTTT.